The T cell receptor (beta chain) under discussion was sequenced for a study of OX40 agonist ivuxolimab in advanced cancers. In the study overall: Ivuxolimab was a fully human IgG2 agonistic monoclonal antibody targeting the costimulatory receptor OX40 (CD134). Intravenous ivuxolimab was administered to patients every 2 weeks at six dose levels: 0.01, 0.1, 0.3, 1.5, 3 and 10 mg/kg. A male proportion of roughly 80% and a mean age of roughly 55 years, ranging from about 23 to 90, were recorded for the dose-escalation cohort. Partial responses were achieved by three dose-escalation patients, of whom one had hepatocellular carcinoma and two had cutaneous melanoma. The point of sequencing TCRbeta in the periphery was to test whether ivuxolimab changed TCR sequence diversity and drove clonal T-cell expansion. The paper reports the monotherapy dose-escalation portion (N ≈ 52 patients) of the phase I ivuxolimab trial. Patients were allowed to have had prior anti-PD-1, anti-PD-L1 or anti-CTLA-4 therapy, and approximately 41% of the dose-escalation patients had previously received checkpoint inhibitors. Among the roughly 52 dose-escalation patients, 19 had hepatocellular carcinoma, roughly 15 melanoma, 9 renal cell carcinoma and 9 head and neck cancer. What the research found in general, with its limitations: Partial responders in the 0.1-3.0 mg/kg groups had among the lowest normalized peripheral clonal expansion, especially among CD8+ T cells. Antigen specificity was not determined for the clonally expanded peripheral T cells. At doses from 0.1 to 3.0 mg/kg, clonal expansion was seen in both CD4+ and CD8+ blood T cells between baseline and week 6. After ivuxolimab, more expanded clones were found on average in CD8+ T cells than in CD4+ T cells. Low levels of normalized T-cell clonal expansion were also seen in some nonresponding patients.

The junction shows trimming of 3 bases on V and 6 bases on J, plus 6 bases between the germline ends. The germline V gene specifies SGHDN as CDR1 and FVKESK as CDR2. The CDR3, from cysteine to phenylalanine, totals 12 residues. CDR3 DNA is the only sequence kept; it has 36 bases, read in frame from the first base. For sequencing of the TCRbeta CDR3 region, genomic DNA was extracted from the sorted cells. The immunoSEQ Assay was used for sequencing of TCRbeta CDR3 regions. The table was pulled from immuneACCESS by TCRdb, which kept in-frame rearrangements only. Such tables lose some clones; where checked, under half of the loss comes from unresolved V genes, and the rest has no known cause. Present in this sample are about 62,000 clones, 88% of which were seen just once. Approximately 4.8% of the sample rests with the top ten. Worth noting for this clone: There is no known antigen for this receptor. Nothing much larger sits one base from this clone, and base qualities are not available.

Patients with autoimmune disease history or receiving systemic immunosuppression were excluded from the trial. Peripheral blood for TCR sequencing was drawn from every dose cohort at baseline, at cycle 4 day 1 and at cycle 7 day 1. The samples were taken from a phase I, first-in-human, multicenter, open-label dose-escalation trial of ivuxolimab. Adults with locally advanced or metastatic melanoma, renal cell carcinoma, hepatocellular carcinoma or head and neck squamous cell carcinoma were enrolled in the trial. CD4+ and CD8+ T cells were sorted separately from peripheral blood before TCR sequencing.

This clonotype was sampled from an adult with an advanced solid tumor such as melanoma, head and neck, liver or kidney cancer. This receptor chain uses TRBV14 and TRBJ2-1; the D gene remains uncertain. The input for sequencing was CD4+ or CD8+ T cells sorted from blood, taken in a trial of the OX40 agonist ivuxolimab. The DNA sequence is given as TGTGCCAGCAGCCAGGCTGTCAATGAGCAGTTCTTC. Its protein is CASSQAVNEQFF.